This T cell receptor beta chain comes out of a study of regulatory T cells in long-lasting Graves disease. At the level of the study: Patients with new Graves' disease had used antithyroid drugs below 3 months.

Arm-PCR of CDR3 regions with iRepertoire HTBI primers generated TCR beta libraries. MiXCR, run by TCRdb on the multiplex PCR reads, gives a single entry per CDR3 protein. The data contain roughly 360,000 distinct CDR3 sequences, about 12% of them seen just once; the ten biggest clones take up under 20%. This clonotype was counted at least ten times. Its antigen is unidentified. Regarding the study as a whole: Persistent patients shared 2,741 public clonotypes among themselves. Newly diagnosed patients shared fewer, at 900 to 1,000. Persistent disease preferred TRBV28, TRBJ1-2 and TRBJ2-5; new disease, TRBV20-1 and TRBJ2-1.

Time point of the sample: newly diagnosed GD, antithyroid drugs for less than 3 months. RNA extracted from PBMCs served as the sequencing template. Per germline, CDR1 SGDLS and CDR2 YYNGEE. J gave up 5 bases and V 4 bases, and 7 bases lay outside the gene matches. The CDR3 runs to 16 residues. A further study also used this sample, focusing on T cells in Graves' hyperthyroidism and ophthalmopathy.

The chain has TRBV9 and TRBJ2-1; TRBD2 matches 12 bases. The sequence derives from a woman between 18 and 29 years old with Graves disease. Sequencing used peripheral blood mononuclear cells (PBMCs), obtained at new diagnosis, from a patient treated with antithyroid drugs. In nucleotides, the CDR3 is TGTGCCAGCAGCTCACGGACTAGCGGGATCCACAATGAGCAGTTCTTC. It translates to CASSSRTSGIHNEQFF.